This is a list of T cell receptor beta chains from one sample in a study of T cells in Graves' hyperthyroidism and ophthalmopathy. TCRdb redid the calling of the multiplex PCR reads with MiXCR, one entry per CDR3 protein. The table includes 560,000 or so distinct CDR3 sequences, 15% to 20% detected once. Input material: blood. Source of these receptors: a middle-aged man with Graves' ophthalmopathy. CDR3s include the opening cysteine and the closing phenylalanine or tryptophan. The order of the fields is D gene, V gene, clone size, J gene, CDR3 protein, CDR3 DNA. D genes are given only for firm matches. Clone size is given for some rows only: seen once, a few or many times, or a class if the clone is expanded.

D gene: NA
V gene: TRBV19
clone size: once
J gene: TRBJ2-2
CDR3 protein: CATTPRVRNTGELFF
CDR3 DNA: TGTGCCACAACCCCGAGGGTTCGAAACACCGGGGAGCTGTTTTTT

D gene: NA
V gene: TRBV18
clone size: few
J gene: TRBJ1-4
CDR3 protein: CASSHEYSGEKLFF
CDR3 DNA: TGTGCCAGCTCACATGAGTATTCAGGAGAAAAACTGTTTTTT

D gene: TRBD1
V gene: TRBV10-3
clone size: once
J gene: TRBJ2-5
CDR3 protein: CATRPGTGGGETQYF
CDR3 DNA: TGTGCCACGCGTCCGGGGACAGGGGGCGGTGAGACCCAGTACTTC

D gene: NA
V gene: TRBV19
clone size: few
J gene: TRBJ2-5
CDR3 protein: CASSKPGGRETQYF
CDR3 DNA: TGTGCCAGTAGTAAGCCGGGGGGCCGAGAGACCCAGTACTTC

D gene: NA
V gene: TRBV29-1
clone size: few
J gene: TRBJ2-7
CDR3 protein: CSVSRGVGQSYEQYF
CDR3 DNA: TGCAGCGTTTCCCGGGGGGTGGGACAGTCCTACGAGCAGTACTTC

D gene: TRBD2
V gene: TRBV29-1
clone size: many
J gene: TRBJ2-3
CDR3 protein: CSVDPSGADTQYF
CDR3 DNA: TGCAGCGTGGACCCTAGCGGGGCCGATACGCAGTATTTT

D gene: NA
V gene: TRBV6-1
clone size: NA
J gene: TRBJ2-7
CDR3 protein: CASSPNTPHEQYF
CDR3 DNA: TGTGCCAGCAGTCCAAACACGCCTCACGAGCAGTACTTC

D gene: TRBD1
V gene: TRBV30
clone size: NA
J gene: TRBJ1-4
CDR3 protein: CAWSSSGGGRLNEKLFF
CDR3 DNA: TGTGCCTGGAGTAGCTCGGGAGGGGGCAGGTTGAATGAAAAACTGTTTTTT

D gene: TRBD1
V gene: TRBV2
clone size: NA
J gene: TRBJ1-4
CDR3 protein: CASKDRGLNEKLFF
CDR3 DNA: TGTGCCAGCAAAGACAGGGGGCTTAATGAAAAACTGTTTTTT

D gene: NA
V gene: TRBV2
clone size: few
J gene: TRBJ2-7
CDR3 protein: CASSVAVALAEQYF
CDR3 DNA: TGTGCCAGCAGTGTAGCTGTGGCCTTAGCCGAGCAGTACTTC

D gene: TRBD2
V gene: TRBV19
clone size: few
J gene: TRBJ2-1
CDR3 protein: CASSTRRRLAGGNNEQFF
CDR3 DNA: TGTGCCAGTAGTACCCGACGGAGACTAGCGGGAGGGAACAATGAGCAGTTCTTC

D gene: NA
V gene: TRBV3-1
clone size: few
J gene: TRBJ2-1
CDR3 protein: CASSQAGGPLNEQFF
CDR3 DNA: TGTGCCAGCAGCCAAGCCGGCGGGCCTCTCAATGAGCAGTTCTTC

D gene: NA
V gene: TRBV6-1
clone size: few
J gene: TRBJ2-3
CDR3 protein: CASSGRQDTDTQYF
CDR3 DNA: TGTGCCAGCAGTGGTCGGCAGGACACAGATACGCAGTATTTT

D gene: TRBD1
V gene: TRBV7-9
clone size: many
J gene: TRBJ2-2
CDR3 protein: CASSSPRTGNTGELFF
CDR3 DNA: TGTGCCAGCAGCTCTCCCAGGACAGGGAACACCGGGGAGCTGTTTTTT

D gene: NA
V gene: TRBV6-4
clone size: NA
J gene: TRBJ2-3
CDR3 protein: CASSDYYPTDTQYF
CDR3 DNA: TGTGCCAGCAGTGACTACTACCCCACAGATACGCAGTATTTT

D gene: NA
V gene: TRBV9
clone size: NA
J gene: TRBJ1-2
CDR3 protein: CASSATMGGYTF
CDR3 DNA: TGTGCCAGCAGCGCTACTATGGGTGGCTACACCTTC

D gene: NA
V gene: TRBV2
clone size: many
J gene: TRBJ2-7
CDR3 protein: CASSARDPTYEQYF
CDR3 DNA: TGTGCCAGCAGTGCCCGGGACCCAACCTACGAGCAGTACTTC

D gene: NA
V gene: TRBV6-1
clone size: many
J gene: TRBJ2-5
CDR3 protein: CASGEAVETQYF
CDR3 DNA: TGTGCCAGTGGGGAGGCTGTCGAGACCCAGTACTTC

D gene: NA
V gene: TRBV5-1
clone size: many
J gene: TRBJ1-1
CDR3 protein: CASSLDGGLKEAFF
CDR3 DNA: TGCGCCAGCAGCTTGGATGGGGGCCTGAAAGAAGCTTTCTTT

D gene: NA
V gene: TRBV3-1
clone size: NA
J gene: TRBJ2-7
CDR3 protein: CASSQRVGGDEQYF
CDR3 DNA: TGTGCCAGCAGCCAACGGGTGGGAGGCGACGAGCAGTACTTC

D gene: TRBD1
V gene: TRBV18
clone size: many
J gene: TRBJ1-6
CDR3 protein: CASSLVGGQGNSPLHF
CDR3 DNA: TGTGCCAGCTCACTCGTGGGGGGACAGGGAAATTCACCCCTCCACTTT

D gene: NA
V gene: TRBV18
clone size: NA
J gene: TRBJ1-3
CDR3 protein: CASSPQTSGNTIYF
CDR3 DNA: TGTGCCAGCTCACCGCAGACCTCTGGAAACACCATATATTTT